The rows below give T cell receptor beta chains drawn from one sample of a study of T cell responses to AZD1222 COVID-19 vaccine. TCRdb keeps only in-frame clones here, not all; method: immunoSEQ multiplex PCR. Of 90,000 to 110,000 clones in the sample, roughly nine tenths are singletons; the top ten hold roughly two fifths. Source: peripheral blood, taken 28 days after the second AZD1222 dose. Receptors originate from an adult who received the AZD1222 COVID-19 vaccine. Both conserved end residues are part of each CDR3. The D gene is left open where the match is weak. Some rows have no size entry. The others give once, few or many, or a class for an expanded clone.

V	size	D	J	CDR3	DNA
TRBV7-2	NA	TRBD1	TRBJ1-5	CASRVGQGANQPQHF	TGTGCCAGCAGGGTGGGGCAGGGGGCCAATCAGCCCCAGCATTTT
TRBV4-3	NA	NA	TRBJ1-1	CASSQELGARAEAFF	TGCGCCAGCAGCCAAGAATTAGGGGCGAGGGCTGAAGCTTTCTTT
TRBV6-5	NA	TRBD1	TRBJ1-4	CASSYGDRNEKLFF	TGTGCCAGCAGTTACGGGGACAGAAATGAAAAACTGTTTTTT
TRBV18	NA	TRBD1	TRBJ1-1	CASSPPGQQNTEAFF	TGTGCCAGCTCACCTCCGGGACAGCAGAACACTGAAGCTTTCTTT
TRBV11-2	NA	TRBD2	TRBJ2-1	CASSPTSGSGNEQFF	TGTGCCAGCAGCCCGACTAGCGGGAGCGGAAATGAGCAGTTCTTC
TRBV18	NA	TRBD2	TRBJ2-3	CASSPATSGKGNTQYF	TGTGCCAGCTCACCCGCGACTAGCGGGAAGGGAAATACGCAGTATTTT
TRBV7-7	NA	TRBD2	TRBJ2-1	CASSLGTSVNHNEQFF	TGTGCCAGCAGCCTAGGGACTAGCGTAAACCACAATGAGCAGTTCTTC
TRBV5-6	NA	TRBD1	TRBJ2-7	CASSYRDRTYEQYF	TGTGCCAGCAGCTACCGGGACAGGACCTACGAGCAGTACTTC
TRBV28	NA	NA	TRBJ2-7	CASTNGGGRNEQYF	TGTGCCAGCACCAACGGCGGAGGAAGGAACGAGCAGTACTTC
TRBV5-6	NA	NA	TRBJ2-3	CASSLVSGSQYF	TGTGCCAGCAGCTTGGTGTCAGGGTCGCAGTATTTT
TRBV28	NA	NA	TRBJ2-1	CASSTGTPSREQFF	TGTGCCAGCAGTACCGGGACTCCTTCTCGGGAGCAGTTCTTC
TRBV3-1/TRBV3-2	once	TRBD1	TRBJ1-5	CASGQDNQPQHF	TGTGCCAGCGGACAGGACAATCAGCCCCAGCATTTT
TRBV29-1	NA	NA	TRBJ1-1	CSVDGFGAFF	TGCAGCGTGGATGGGTTCGGGGCTTTCTTT
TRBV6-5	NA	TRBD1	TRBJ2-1	CASSLDRSSYNEQFF	TGTGCCAGCAGTTTGGACAGGAGCTCCTACAATGAGCAGTTCTTC
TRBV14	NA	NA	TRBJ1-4	CASSPARGTNEKLFF	TGTGCCAGCAGCCCAGCTCGAGGAACTAATGAAAAACTGTTTTTT
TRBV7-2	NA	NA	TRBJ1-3	CASSLNYGNTIYF	TGTGCCAGCAGCTTAAACTACGGAAACACCATATATTTT
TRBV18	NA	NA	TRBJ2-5	CASSPRAVKTQYF	TGTGCCAGCTCACCTCGGGCCGTGAAGACCCAGTACTTC
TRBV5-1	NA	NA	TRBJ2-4	CASSPGLAKNIQYF	TGCGCCAGCAGCCCAGGACTAGCCAAAAACATTCAGTACTTC
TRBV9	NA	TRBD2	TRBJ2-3	CASSGTSGTDTQYF	TGTGCCAGCAGCGGGACTAGCGGCACAGATACGCAGTATTTT
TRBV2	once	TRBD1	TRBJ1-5	CASSLQGYSNQPQHF	TGTGCCAGCAGTCTACAGGGGTATAGCAATCAGCCCCAGCATTTT
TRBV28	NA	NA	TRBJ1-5	CASRGVREAGINHGNQPQHF	TGTGCCAGCAGGGGGGTCCGGGAGGCAGGGATCAATCATGGCAATCAGCCCCAGCATTTT
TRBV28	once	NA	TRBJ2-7	CASSLASLPRVEQYF	TGTGCCAGCAGTTTAGCAAGCCTGCCAAGGGTCGAGCAGTACTTC
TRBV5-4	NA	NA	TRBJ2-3	CASSSVGRKSTDTQYF	TGTGCCAGCAGCTCCGTTGGGCGGAAGAGCACAGATACGCAGTATTTT
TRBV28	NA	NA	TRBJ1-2	CASSEGGANYGYTF	TGTGCCAGCAGTGAGGGGGGGGCAAACTATGGCTACACCTTC
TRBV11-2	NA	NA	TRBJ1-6	CASSTWSRTVLRGSPLHF	TGTGCCAGCAGCACCTGGAGTAGGACAGTTCTCCGGGGTTCACCCCTCCACTTT
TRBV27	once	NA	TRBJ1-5	CASSLNNQPQHF	TGTGCCAGCAGTTTAAATAATCAGCCCCAGCATTTT
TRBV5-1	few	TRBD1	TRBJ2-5	CASSTDRAGETQYF	TGCGCCAGCAGCACCGACAGGGCCGGAGAGACCCAGTACTTC
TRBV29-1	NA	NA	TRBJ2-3	CSVGLSQRDTQYF	TGCAGCGTTGGACTCTCTCAAAGGGATACGCAGTATTTT
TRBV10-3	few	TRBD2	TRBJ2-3	CAISEPREVGDTQYF	TGTGCCATCAGTGAGCCGCGGGAGGTCGGGGATACGCAGTATTTT
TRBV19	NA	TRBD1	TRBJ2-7	CASSLRQGPYEQYF	TGTGCCAGTAGTCTGAGACAGGGGCCCTACGAGCAGTACTTC
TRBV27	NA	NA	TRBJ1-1	CASSRQMNTEAFF	TGTGCCAGCAGTAGGCAGATGAACACTGAAGCTTTCTTT
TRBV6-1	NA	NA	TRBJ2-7	CASSEEGRTGTYEQYF	TGTGCCAGCAGTGAAGAAGGGAGGACAGGCACCTACGAGCAGTACTTC
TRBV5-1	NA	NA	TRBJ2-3	CASKLKNTDTQYF	TGCGCCAGCAAACTGAAAAACACAGATACGCAGTATTTT
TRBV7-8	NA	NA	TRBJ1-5	CASSKGSNQPQHF	TGTGCCAGCAGCAAAGGGAGCAATCAGCCCCAGCATTTT
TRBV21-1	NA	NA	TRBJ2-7	CASSKEADSIHEQYF	TGTGCCAGCAGCAAAGAGGCCGATTCCATCCACGAGCAGTACTTC
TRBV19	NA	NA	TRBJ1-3	CASSISVGYSGNTIYF	TGTGCCAGTAGTATCAGTGTTGGCTACTCTGGAAACACCATATATTTT
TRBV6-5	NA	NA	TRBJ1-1	CASSRPKDGNTEAFF	TGTGCCAGCAGCCGACCAAAAGACGGGAACACTGAAGCTTTCTTT
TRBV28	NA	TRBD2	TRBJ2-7	CASSPGGSGRYYEQYF	TGTGCCAGCAGCCCAGGGGGTAGCGGGAGGTACTACGAGCAGTACTTC
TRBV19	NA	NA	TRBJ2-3	CASSIGQATDTQYF	TGTGCCAGTAGTATAGGACAGGCCACAGATACGCAGTATTTT
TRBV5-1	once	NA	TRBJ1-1	CASSSGEGMNTEAFF	TGCGCCAGCAGCTCGGGAGAGGGAATGAACACTGAAGCTTTCTTT
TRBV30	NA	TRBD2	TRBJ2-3	CAWRSGTTVPDTQYF	TGTGCCTGGAGGTCCGGGACTACCGTCCCAGATACGCAGTATTTT
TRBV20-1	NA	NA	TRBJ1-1	CSAETGPEAFF	TGCAGTGCTGAGACAGGTCCTGAAGCTTTCTTT
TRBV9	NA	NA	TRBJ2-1	CASSSEVLANEQFF	TGTGCCAGCAGCTCCGAAGTGCTAGCCAATGAGCAGTTCTTC
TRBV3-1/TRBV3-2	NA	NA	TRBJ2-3	CASSNKDTQYF	TGTGCCAGCAGCAATAAAGATACGCAGTATTTT
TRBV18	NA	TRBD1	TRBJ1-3	CASSRLQGDSGNTIYF	TGTGCCAGCTCACGACTACAGGGGGATTCTGGAAACACCATATATTTT
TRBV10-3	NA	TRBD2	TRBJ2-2	CAIRDSGRSNTGELFF	TGTGCCATCAGGGATAGCGGGCGTTCGAACACCGGGGAGCTGTTTTTT
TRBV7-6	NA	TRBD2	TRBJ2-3	CASSGLAGEDTQYF	TGTGCCAGCAGCGGACTAGCGGGGGAGGATACGCAGTATTTT
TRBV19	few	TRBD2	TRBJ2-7	CASSGPGLGYEQYF	TGTGCCAGTAGCGGCCCGGGACTAGGTTACGAGCAGTACTTC